Following are 30 T cell receptor beta chains from one sample sequenced in a study of beta chain features in type 1 diabetes. TCRB transcripts that were expressed got sequenced, as all of the isolated RNA had been reverse transcribed. Assay: immunoSEQ multiplex PCR; the TCRdb copy retains only in-frame clones and omits some. Here the sample spans 850,000 to 900,000 clones, roughly 16% being singletons. Sequencing was carried out using naive CD4+ T cells from blood. The receptors here all came from a woman aged 18-29 years in good health.

On this clone: Other DNA sequences in this specimen translate into the identical CDR3. This chain connects TRBV25-1 to TRBJ2-7, with D possibly TRBD1 on 5 matching bases. The V end lost 5 bases, the J end lost 4 bases, and 6 bases lay between the germline ends. CDR1 is MGHDK and CDR2 is SYGVNS in the germline V gene. This CDR3 contains 11 residues. The chain's CDR3 is CASSRGYEQYF. In DNA form, the CDR3 reads TGTGCCAGCAGTAGGGGATACGAGCAGTACTTC.

This chain links TRBV4-2 with TRBJ1-2, with D tentatively TRBD1 (5 bases). Germline V gene sequence: CDR1 LGHNA, CDR2 YNFKEQ. The CDR3 length is 17 residues. The V end lost 3 bases, the J end lost 3 bases, and 20 bases lay between the germline ends. The CDR3 region has the DNA TGTGCCAGCAGCCAGCACCCCTACCCTGGAGGGGACTATGGCTACACCTTC. The encoded protein is CASSQHPYPGGDYGYTF.

A word on this clone: Other nucleotide sequences from this sample produce the same CDR3. The rearrangement links TRBV29-1 to TRBJ2-2; D is uncertain. The length of the CDR3 is 12 residues. Germline V gene lookup returns CDR1 SQVTM and CDR2 ANQGSEA. Trimming shortened V by 4 bases and J by 3 bases, and 6 bases separated the two germline ends. In DNA form, the CDR3 reads TGCAGCGTTGGGAGCTACACCGGGGAGCTGTTTTTT. This sequence encodes CSVGSYTGELFF.

This rearrangement joins TRBV2 to TRBJ2-2, with TRBD1 as a possible D gene (5 bases). Germline CDR1 is SNHLY and CDR2 is FYNNEI. Trimming pared 8 bases from V and 5 bases from J, leaving 12 bases between. CDR3 size: 13 residues. The chain's CDR3 is CASRSTGTGELFF. The CDR3 DNA reads as TGTGCCAGCCGTTCTACAGGAACCGGGGAGCTGTTTTTT.

Notes on this clone: Other DNA sequences within the sample encode an identical CDR3. This sequence joins TRBV20-1 and TRBJ2-5; D not resolved. Looked up from germline, CDR1 is DFQATT and CDR2 is SNEGSKA (reference sequence). This CDR3 region has 10 residues. V shed 0 bases and J shed 4 bases, with 0 bases lying between them. As DNA, the CDR3 is TGCAGTGCTAGAGAAGAGACCCAGTACTTC. It specifies CSAREETQYF.

The chain recombines TRBV7-9 with TRBJ1-4; tentative D call: TRBD1 (5 bases). Per germline, CDR1 SEHNR and CDR2 FQNEAQ (reference sequence). Trimming took off 1 base at V and 7 bases at J, with 22 bases between the two ends. This CDR3 is built from 18 residues. CDR3: CASSLEGAIRTGAEKLFF. CDR3 nucleotide sequence: TGTGCCAGCAGCTTAGAGGGTGCCATCCGGACCGGGGCTGAAAAACTGTTTTTT.

This chain joins TRBV7-2 and TRBJ2-1; D unresolved. Between the trimmed V and J ends, which lost 1 base and 6 bases, there was a span of 19 bases. CDR3 length: 17 residues. Germline assignment: CDR1 SGHTA and CDR2 FQGNSA. CDR3 coding DNA: TGTGCCAGCAGCTTAGTAAGGCTAGAAGTCGCCCGCAATGAGCAGTTCTTC. This codes for CASSLVRLEVARNEQFF.

DNA for the CDR3: TGTGCCAGCTCAGAAACTAGCGGGAGAGGAGATGAGCAGTTCTTC. It translates to CASSETSGRGDEQFF. The chain couples TRBV18 to TRBJ2-1; the match to TRBD2 covers 11 bases. The V gene end was trimmed by 5 bases and the J gene end by 8 bases; junction bases not matched to a gene: 8. CDR1 is KGHSH, CDR2 LQKENI, per germline. There are 15 residues in the CDR3.

The chain couples TRBV6-5 to TRBJ2-7; no clear D gene. V was clipped by 0 bases and J by 7 bases, with 16 bases between them. Germline assignment: CDR1 MNHEY and CDR2 SVGAGI. The CDR3 contains 15 residues. CDR3 DNA: TGTGCCAGCAGTTACTCACGGGTAGGCCCTGGGGAGCAGTACTTC. Protein product: CASSYSRVGPGEQYF.

Only a few counts were recorded for this clone. The V gene is TRBV7-2, the J gene TRBJ2-3, with 7 bases aligning to TRBD1. CDR3 size: 15 residues. Germline-derived CDR1 and CDR2 are SGHTA and FQGNSA. The junction had 9 bases not matched to a gene; V was cut back by 7 bases and J by 2 bases. The CDR3 DNA reads TGTGCCAGCATGACAGCCGGGACAGTCACAGATACGCAGTATTTT. Amino acids: CASMTAGTVTDTQYF.

The table lists this clone with a few counts. The chain uses TRBV28 and TRBJ1-2; possible D gene TRBD1, 5 bases. Germline CDR1 is MDHEN and CDR2 is SYDVKM. Trimming stripped 6 bases from V and 8 bases from J, with 16 bases between. The CDR3 totals 13 residues. This CDR3 reads CASSPSGPKGYTF. CDR3 sequence (DNA): TGTGCCAGCAGCCCTTCGGGACCCAAGGGCTACACCTTC.

The V and J genes are TRBV13 and TRBJ2-7; D possibly corresponds to TRBD2 (6 bases). Germline CDR1 is PRHDT and CDR2 is FYEKMQ (reference sequence). The CDR3 runs to 12 residues. V lost 4 bases and J 6 bases, leaving 10 bases between the germline ends. The CDR3, as DNA: TGTGCCAGCAGCTCACTCGGGGGCGAGCAGTACTTC. Protein sequence: CASSSLGGEQYF.

The chain employs TRBV28 and TRBJ2-3, with D possibly being TRBD1 or TRBD2 (5 bases each). The germline gives CDR1 MDHEN, CDR2 SYDVKM. Trimming took 4 bases from V and 5 from J, leaving 19 bases between them. The CDR3 totals 16 residues. The CDR3 DNA follows: TGTGCCAGCAGTTCCCGGACCGGGAAAAGGGGAGATACGCAGTATTTT. Its translation is CASSSRTGKRGDTQYF.

This clone has more than one count but fewer than ten. This chain connects TRBV28 to TRBJ2-3, with 7 positions matching TRBD1. The CDR3 totals 16 residues. Germline trimming cut 6 bases from V and 1 base from J; bases unmatched to any gene: 10. Germline V gives CDR1 MDHEN, CDR2 SYDVKM. The CDR3 is CASSSDRVGGTDTQYF. In DNA form, the CDR3 reads TGTGCCAGCAGCTCAGACAGGGTGGGTGGCACAGATACGCAGTATTTT.

This clone was found a few times. This chain joins TRBV7-3 and TRBJ2-2, with 7 bases matching TRBD1. The CDR3 has 19 amino acids. The trim removed 2 bases at V and 4 bases at J, leaving 16 bases unmatched. CDR1 and CDR2 (germline): SGHTA, FQGTGA. The CDR3 nucleotides are TGTGCCAGCAGCTTACCAGACAGGGCGCTTAATATCCTCACCGGGGAGCTGTTTTTT. This encodes CASSLPDRALNILTGELFF.

This clone was counted only a few times. The chain is built from TRBV25-1 and TRBJ1-2, with 7 nucleotides matching TRBD1. The CDR3 length is 17 residues. The germline V gene has CDR1 MGHDK and CDR2 SYGVNS. The ends lost 1 base at V and 8 bases at J; junction bases unmatched: 16. The CDR3, as DNA: TGTGCCAGCAGTGAATCGGGCAGGGGGGGCCCCTTTGGGGGCTACACCTTC. Translating it yields CASSESGRGGPFGGYTF.

This chain uses TRBV5-4 with TRBJ2-1; D remains ambiguous. V lost 4 bases and J lost 5, with 10 bases in between. Germline V CDR1 and CDR2: SGHNT, YYREEE (reference sequence). The CDR3 spans 13 residues. This CDR3 is CASSPSFNNEQFF. DNA for the CDR3: TGTGCCAGCAGCCCATCCTTCAACAATGAGCAGTTCTTC. The full variable domain, with the rest looked up from reference TRBV5-4 and TRBJ2-1, is ETGVTQSPTHLIKTRGQQVTLRCSSQSGHNTVSWYQQALGQGPQFIFQYYREEENGRGNFPPRFSGLQFPNYSSELNVNALELDDSALYLCASSPSFNNEQFFGPGTRLTVL.

This clone has a handful of counts. V is TRBV29-1 and J is TRBJ2-1; 9 bases align to TRBD2. The trim removed 1 base at V and 5 bases at J, leaving 15 bases unmatched. Germline CDR1 reads SQVTM; CDR2 reads ANQGSEA. The CDR3 sequence is 18 residues long. The CDR3 DNA is TGCAGCGTTGAAGGGCGGGTAGCGGGGGCGAGGTCTCACAATGAGCAGTTCTTC. Encoded protein: CSVEGRVAGARSHNEQFF.

This clone was recorded a few times. This sequence joins TRBV7-6 and TRBJ2-5; either TRBD1 or TRBD2 may supply D (6 bases each). Germline V gives CDR1 SGHVS, CDR2 FNYEAQ. The CDR3 length is 18 residues. Trimming cost V 3 bases and J 3 bases, with 23 bases left between them. DNA of the CDR3: TGTGCCAGCAGCTTGGGGGACCGCCTAGGGGGGAAAAAAGAGACCCAGTACTTC. Encoded protein: CASSLGDRLGGKKETQYF.

The table lists this clone with a few counts. The chain uses TRBV2 and TRBJ2-5, with D perhaps matching TRBD2 (5 bases). Trimming took off 7 bases at V and 3 bases at J, with 12 bases between the two ends. The CDR3 runs to 13 residues. Looked up from germline, CDR1 is SNHLY and CDR2 is FYNNEI. CDR3 amino acids: CASKRTREETQYF. CDR3 DNA: TGTGCCAGCAAAAGAACGAGGGAAGAGACCCAGTACTTC.

This clone was seen more than once but under ten times. The chain links TRBV29-1 to TRBJ2-7; unclear D gene. With 4 bases removed from V and 2 bases from J, the gap between germline ends came to 15 bases. Germline lookup yields CDR1 SQVTM and CDR2 ANQGSEA. This CDR3 has 14 residues. This chain's CDR3 is CSVASVNRTYEQYF. The CDR3 nucleotides are TGCAGCGTTGCTTCGGTAAACCGTACCTACGAGCAGTACTTC.

This clone showed up just a few times. The rearrangement joins TRBV15 to TRBJ2-3; D is unresolved. Germline loops: CDR1 LNHNV, CDR2 YYDKDF (reference sequence). This CDR3 comprises 12 residues. V was shortened by 2 bases and J by 2 bases, with 2 bases between the two germline ends. The CDR3 coding sequence is TGTGCCACCAGCAGATTCACAGATACGCAGTATTTT. Its translation: CATSRFTDTQYF.

The gene calls are TRBV11-2 and TRBJ2-7; 9 bases map to TRBD2. Trimming at V came to 8 bases and at J to 8 bases, leaving 19 bases not matched to a gene. The CDR3 has 16 amino acids. The V gene's germline CDR1 is SGHAT and CDR2 FQNNGV. CDR3 residues: CASLDSPSREGPKQYF. The CDR3 DNA sequence: TGTGCCAGCCTCGATTCACCCTCGCGGGAGGGCCCGAAGCAGTACTTC.

This clone was seen a few times. The V and J genes are TRBV5-4 and TRBJ2-5, with D possibly being TRBD1 or TRBD2 (7 bases each). The CDR3 has 13 amino acids. Germline CDR1 is SGHNT and CDR2 is YYREEE (reference sequence). V lost 2 bases and J 5 bases, leaving 10 bases between the germline ends. The chain's CDR3 is CASSFQGGETQYF. DNA of the CDR3: TGTGCCAGCAGCTTTCAGGGGGGGGAGACCCAGTACTTC.

This clone showed up just a few times. This chain joins TRBV6-6 and TRBJ2-7, with 8 nucleotides matching TRBD1. The length of the CDR3 is 14 residues. CDR1 is MNHNY and CDR2 is SVGAGI in the germline V gene (reference sequence). Germline trimming cut 6 bases from V and 1 base from J; bases unmatched to any gene: 5. The CDR3 nucleotides are TGTGCCAGCAGCTACAGGGGGTATTCCTACGAGCAGTACTTC. It encodes CASSYRGYSYEQYF.

The rearrangement joins TRBV28 to TRBJ1-1; 7 bases are a match to TRBD1. Germline V gene sequence: CDR1 MDHEN, CDR2 SYDVKM. J lost 4 bases, V lost 6 bases, and 14 bases had no gene match. The CDR3 loop spans 16 amino acids. CDR3: CASSGERGPRGTEAFF. The CDR3 DNA sequence: TGTGCCAGCAGCGGAGAAAGGGGGCCCCGAGGCACTGAAGCTTTCTTT.

This clone turned up a few times. V gene TRBV28 combines with J gene TRBJ2-1; 7 bases line up with TRBD2. V was clipped by 6 bases and J by 8 bases; unmatched bases: 13. CDR3 length equals 15 residues. Germline CDR1 MDHEN, CDR2 SYDVKM. The CDR3, as DNA: TGTGCCAGCAGCCGAGCGGGGACGGGAGTGCATGAGCAGTTCTTC. It is translated as CASSRAGTGVHEQFF. Full variable domain (outside the CDR3, taken from reference TRBV28 and TRBJ2-1): DVKVTQSSRYLVKRTGEKVFLECVQDMDHENMFWYRQDPGLGLRLIYFSYDVKMKEKGDIPEGYSVSREKKERFSLILESASTNQTSMYLCASSRAGTGVHEQFFGPGTRLTVL.

This rearrangement joins TRBV18 to TRBJ1-1; D call uncertain. From germline, CDR1 is KGHSH and CDR2 LQKENI. The CDR3 extends over 15 amino acids. V lost 0 bases, J lost 1 base, and 9 bases lay in between. The CDR3 region has the DNA TGTGCCAGCTCACCACCCAACCGAAGGAACACTGAAGCTTTCTTT. As protein: CASSPPNRRNTEAFF.

CDR3 amino acids: CASSYSHAGEETQYF. The CDR3 coding sequence is TGTGCCAGCAGTTACTCCCATGCGGGAGAAGAGACCCAGTACTTC. The chain combines TRBV6-6 with TRBJ2-5, with 7 bases identical to TRBD2. The trim removed 0 bases at V and 3 bases at J, leaving 4 bases unmatched. The CDR3 covers 15 residues. The germline V gene has CDR1 MNHNY and CDR2 SVGAGI (reference sequence).

Points on this clone: Other DNA sequences in this sample translate to the same CDR3. V is TRBV11-2 and J is TRBJ2-7; D tentatively fits TRBD1 or TRBD2 (5 bases each). V gave up 0 bases and J gave up 2 bases, with 8 bases separating them. The CDR3 is made up of 14 amino acids. In germline, CDR1 is SGHAT, CDR2 FQNNGV. The CDR3 is CASSLDRGAYEQYF. CDR3 bases: TGTGCCAGCAGCTTAGATCGGGGCGCCTACGAGCAGTACTTC. Variable domain in full (rest from reference TRBV11-2 and TRBJ2-7): EAGVAQSPRYKIIEKRQSVAFWCNPISGHATLYWYQQILGQGPKLLIQFQNNGVVDDSQLPKDRFSAERLKGVDSTLKIQPAKLEDSAVYLCASSLDRGAYEQYFGPGTRLTVT.